These 11 T cell receptor beta chains share one sample of origin, sequenced in a study of neoadjuvant anti-PD-1 for oral cavity cancer. This table comes from immunoSEQ multiplex PCR, and its TCRdb copy is limited to in-frame clones, with some not included. The repertoire includes some 14,000 clones, around 70% of them detected once, and roughly 3.2% sits in the top ten. This sample's time point: after neoadjuvant nivolumab, at surgical resection. This sample comprised PBMCs, obtained after nivolumab (anti-PD-1) treatment. Receptor source: a person between 35 and 79 years old with oral cavity squamous cell carcinoma.

The rearrangement links TRBV6-5 to TRBJ2-7; 9 bases line up with TRBD2. V was clipped by 0 bases and J by 7 bases; unmatched bases: 10. The CDR3 is 16 amino acids. Per germline, CDR1 MNHEY and CDR2 SVGAGI. The CDR3 protein is CASSYSNGGRAGEQYF. The CDR3 DNA is TGTGCCAGCAGTTACTCGAATGGCGGGAGGGCTGGTGAGCAGTACTTC.

The chain links TRBV30 to TRBJ2-1, with 8 bases identical to TRBD2. J gave up 8 bases and V 0 bases, and 12 bases lay outside the gene matches. The CDR3 sequence is 16 residues long. Germline V gives CDR1 GTSNPN, CDR2 SVGIG (reference sequence). CDR3 in amino acids: CAWSVGRASGPDEQFF. The DNA of the CDR3 is TGTGCCTGGAGTGTCGGACGGGCTAGCGGGCCAGATGAGCAGTTCTTC.

The genes are TRBV6-4 and TRBJ1-1; D gene ambiguous. This CDR3 comprises 13 residues. Germline V gives CDR1 MRHNA, CDR2 SNTAGT. The V end lost 4 bases, the J end lost 0 bases, and 6 bases lay between the germline ends. CDR3 nucleotides: TGTGCCAGCAGTGCTTCCATGAACACTGAAGCTTTCTTT. Its translation: CASSASMNTEAFF.

The rearrangement uses TRBV6-1 and TRBJ1-1; unclear D gene. V lost 7 bases to trimming and J lost 5 bases, with 11 bases between them. The CDR3 is 12 amino acids. The germline V gene encodes CDR1 MNHNS and CDR2 SASEGT. This CDR3 reads CASILMGTEAFF. As DNA, the CDR3 is TGTGCCAGCATACTAATGGGGACTGAAGCTTTCTTT.

This clone has only one observation. This CDR3 reads CASMAPRGTDTQYF. In DNA form, the CDR3 reads TGCGCCAGCATGGCCCCCCGGGGTACAGATACGCAGTATTTT. The rearrangement joins TRBV10-2 to TRBJ2-3; D may be TRBD2 (5 bases). Germline-derived CDR1 and CDR2 are WSHSY and SAAADI. Trimming left V 7 bases short and J 3 bases short, with 14 bases between. This CDR3 is 14 amino acids long.

This chain uses TRBV10-2 with TRBJ1-1; 7 nucleotides align to TRBD1. The CDR3 extends over 16 amino acids. V trimming: 3 bases; J trimming: 4 bases; junction bases outside the gene matches: 11. The germline CDR1 and CDR2 sequences are WSHSY and SAAADI. The CDR3, as DNA: TGCGCCAGCAGTGATGCCGGGACAGTCACAATCACTGAAGCTTTCTTT. This sequence encodes CASSDAGTVTITEAFF.

The chain combines TRBV7-9 with TRBJ2-5; TRBD2 aligns across 7 bases. The J segment lost 3 bases and the V segment lost 5 bases, leaving 9 bases of the junction unmatched. The CDR3 is made up of 15 amino acids. CDR1 and CDR2 (germline): SEHNR, FQNEAQ (reference sequence). The chain's CDR3 is CASSPEGREKETQYF. CDR3 DNA: TGTGCCAGCAGCCCCGAGGGGCGGGAGAAAGAGACCCAGTACTTC. Together with reference TRBV7-9 and TRBJ2-5, the CDR3 gives the full variable domain: DTGVSQNPRHKITKRGQNVTFRCDPISEHNRLYWYRQTLGQGPEFLTYFQNEAQLEKSRLLSDRFSAERPKGSFSTLEIQRTEQGDSAMYLCASSPEGREKETQYFGPGTRLLVL.

As to this clone: Other nucleotide sequences in the sample specify the same CDR3. J is TRBJ1-1 and V is TRBV29-1; no clear D. Germline values: CDR1 SQVTM, CDR2 ANQGSEA. V lost 4 bases and J lost 3, with 6 bases in between. This CDR3 has 11 amino acids. CDR3 DNA: TGCAGCGTTGGGGGTGACACTGAAGCTTTCTTT. This encodes CSVGGDTEAFF.

The rearrangement links TRBV6-5 to TRBJ1-2; D is unresolved. This CDR3 is built from 16 residues. CDR1 and CDR2 from the germline V gene are MNHEY and SVGAGI. Trimming shortened V by 2 bases and J by 1 base, and 14 bases separated the two germline ends. The DNA for the CDR3 is TGTGCCAGCAGTTACGGAGATTCGAGGGATAACTATGGCTACACCTTC. It encodes CASSYGDSRDNYGYTF.

The chain joins TRBV9 to TRBJ2-2; no reliable D call. Between the trimmed V and J ends, which lost 0 bases and 7 bases, there was a span of 4 bases. The CDR3 contains 12 residues. Germline V gene data show CDR1 as SGDLS and CDR2 as YYNGEE. CDR3 residues: CASSVEGGELFF. Written as DNA, the CDR3 is TGTGCCAGCAGCGTAGAGGGCGGGGAGCTGTTTTTT.

V is TRBV28 and J is TRBJ1-5; no clear D gene. CDR3 length equals 13 residues. Per the germline V gene, CDR1 is MDHEN and CDR2 is SYDVKM. V lost 3 bases, J lost 3 bases, and 6 bases lay in between. The CDR3 DNA follows: TGTGCCAGCAGTTTTGACATCAATCAGCCCCAGCATTTT. Protein: CASSFDINQPQHF.